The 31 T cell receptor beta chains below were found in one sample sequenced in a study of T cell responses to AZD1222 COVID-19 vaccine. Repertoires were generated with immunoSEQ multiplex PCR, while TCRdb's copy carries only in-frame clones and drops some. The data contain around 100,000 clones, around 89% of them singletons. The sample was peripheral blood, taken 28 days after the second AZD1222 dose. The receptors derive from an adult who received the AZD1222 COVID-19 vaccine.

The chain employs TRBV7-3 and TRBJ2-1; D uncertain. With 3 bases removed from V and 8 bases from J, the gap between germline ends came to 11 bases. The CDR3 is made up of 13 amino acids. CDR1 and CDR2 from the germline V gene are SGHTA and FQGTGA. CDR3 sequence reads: CASSLGVNYEQFF. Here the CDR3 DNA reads TGTGCCAGCAGCTTGGGTGTCAATTATGAGCAGTTCTTC.

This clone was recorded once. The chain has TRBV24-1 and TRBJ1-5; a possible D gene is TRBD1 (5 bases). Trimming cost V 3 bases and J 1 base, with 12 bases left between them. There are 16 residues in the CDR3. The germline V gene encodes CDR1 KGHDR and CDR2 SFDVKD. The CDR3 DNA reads TGTGCCACCAGTGATCACACGGGGGGGAGCAATCAGCCCCAGCATTTT. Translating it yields CATSDHTGGSNQPQHF.

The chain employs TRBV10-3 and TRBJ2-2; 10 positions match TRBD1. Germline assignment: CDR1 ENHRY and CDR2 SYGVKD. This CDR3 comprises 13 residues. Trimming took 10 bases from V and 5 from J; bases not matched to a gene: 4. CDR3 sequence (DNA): TGTGCCACCTCGGACAGGGGGACCGGGGAGCTGTTTTTT. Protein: CATSDRGTGELFF.

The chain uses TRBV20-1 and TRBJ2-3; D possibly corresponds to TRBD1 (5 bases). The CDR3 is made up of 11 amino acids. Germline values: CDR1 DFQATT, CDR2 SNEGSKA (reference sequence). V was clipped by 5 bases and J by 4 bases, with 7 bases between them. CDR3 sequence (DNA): TGCAGTGCTCAGGGCCCAGATACGCAGTATTTT. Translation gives CSAQGPDTQYF.

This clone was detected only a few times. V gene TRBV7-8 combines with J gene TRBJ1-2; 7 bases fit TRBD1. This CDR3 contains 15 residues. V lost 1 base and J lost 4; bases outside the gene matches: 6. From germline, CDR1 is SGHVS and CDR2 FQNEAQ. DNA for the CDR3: TGTGCCAGCAGCTTAGGTTTCGGGACAGTCTATGGCTACACCTTC. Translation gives CASSLGFGTVYGYTF.

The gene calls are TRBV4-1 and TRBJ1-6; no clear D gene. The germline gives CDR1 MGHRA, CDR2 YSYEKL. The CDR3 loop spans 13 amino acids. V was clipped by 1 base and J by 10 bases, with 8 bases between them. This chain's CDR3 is CASSQGAGSPLHF. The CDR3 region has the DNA TGCGCCAGCAGCCAAGGGGCAGGCTCACCCCTCCACTTT.

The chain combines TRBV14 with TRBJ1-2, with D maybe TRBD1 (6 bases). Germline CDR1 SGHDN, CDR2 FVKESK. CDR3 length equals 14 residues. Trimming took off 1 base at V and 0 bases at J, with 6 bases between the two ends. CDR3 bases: TGTGCCAGCAGCCAAGCAGGGGCTAACTATGGCTACACCTTC. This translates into CASSQAGANYGYTF.

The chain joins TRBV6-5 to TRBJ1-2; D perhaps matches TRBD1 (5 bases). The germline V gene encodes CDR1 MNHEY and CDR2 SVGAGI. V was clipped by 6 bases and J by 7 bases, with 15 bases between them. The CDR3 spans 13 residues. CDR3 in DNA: TGTGCCAGCAGCGACCAGGGTGGAGGTGGCTACACCTTC. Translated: CASSDQGGGGYTF.

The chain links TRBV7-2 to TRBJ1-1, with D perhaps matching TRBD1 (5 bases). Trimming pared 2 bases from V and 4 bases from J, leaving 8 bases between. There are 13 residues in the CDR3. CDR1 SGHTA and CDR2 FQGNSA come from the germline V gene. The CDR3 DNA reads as TGTGCCAGCAGCTTAACAGGTGGCACTGAAGCTTTCTTT. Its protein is CASSLTGGTEAFF.

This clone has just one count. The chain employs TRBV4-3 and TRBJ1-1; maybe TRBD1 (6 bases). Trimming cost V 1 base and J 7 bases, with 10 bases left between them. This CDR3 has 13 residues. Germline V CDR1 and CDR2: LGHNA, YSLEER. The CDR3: CASSQVGQDEAFF. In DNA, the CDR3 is TGCGCCAGCAGCCAAGTGGGACAAGATGAAGCTTTCTTT.

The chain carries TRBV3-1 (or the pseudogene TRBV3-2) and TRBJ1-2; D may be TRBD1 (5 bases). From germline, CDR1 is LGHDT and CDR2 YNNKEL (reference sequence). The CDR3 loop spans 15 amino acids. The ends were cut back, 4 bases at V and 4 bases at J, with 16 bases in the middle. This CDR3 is CASSPHGQGGYGYTF. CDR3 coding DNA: TGTGCCAGCAGCCCCCATGGGCAGGGCGGCTATGGCTACACCTTC.

The CDR3 sequence: CASSQAGDEQYF. The CDR3 nucleotides read TGCGCCAGCAGCCAAGCAGGGGACGAGCAGTACTTC. The gene calls are TRBV4-1 and TRBJ2-7; TRBD1 might be the D (6 bases). The germline V gene has CDR1 MGHRA and CDR2 YSYEKL. The CDR3 length is 12 residues. V was pared by 1 base and J by 5 bases, with 6 bases between.

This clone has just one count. CDR3 coding DNA: TGTGCCAGCAGCACTAGGACTAGAAACAATGAGCAGTTCTTC. Its translation: CASSTRTRNNEQFF. The chain employs TRBV7-2 and TRBJ2-1, with TRBD2 matching over 7 bases. CDR3 length: 14 amino acids. J was trimmed by 5 bases and V by 5 bases; bases with no gene match: 6. Germline V lookup: CDR1 SGHTA, CDR2 FQGNSA. Full variable domain (missing parts from reference TRBV7-2 and TRBJ2-1): GAGVSQSPSNKVTEKGKDVELRCDPISGHTALYWYRQSLGQGLEFLIYFQGNSAPDKSGLPSDRFSAERTGGSVSTLTIQRTQQEDSAVYLCASSTRTRNNEQFFGPGTRLTVL.

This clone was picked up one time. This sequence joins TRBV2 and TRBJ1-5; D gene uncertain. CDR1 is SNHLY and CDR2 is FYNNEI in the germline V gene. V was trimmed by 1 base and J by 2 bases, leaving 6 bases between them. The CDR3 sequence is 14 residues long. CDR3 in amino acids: CASSEGQGNQPQHF. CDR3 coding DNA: TGTGCCAGCAGTGAAGGGCAGGGCAATCAGCCCCAGCATTTT.

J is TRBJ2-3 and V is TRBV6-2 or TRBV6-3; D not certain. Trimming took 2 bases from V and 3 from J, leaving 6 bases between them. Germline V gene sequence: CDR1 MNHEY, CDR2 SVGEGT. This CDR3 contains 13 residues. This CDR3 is CASSYTETDTQYF. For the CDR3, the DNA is TGTGCCAGCAGTTACACAGAAACAGATACGCAGTATTTT.

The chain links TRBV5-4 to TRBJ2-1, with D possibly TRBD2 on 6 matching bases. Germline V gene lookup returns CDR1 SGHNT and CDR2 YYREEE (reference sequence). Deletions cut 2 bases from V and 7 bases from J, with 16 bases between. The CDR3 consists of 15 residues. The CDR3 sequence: CASSFELAPVNEQFF. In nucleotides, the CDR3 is TGTGCCAGCAGCTTCGAGCTAGCGCCAGTGAATGAGCAGTTCTTC.

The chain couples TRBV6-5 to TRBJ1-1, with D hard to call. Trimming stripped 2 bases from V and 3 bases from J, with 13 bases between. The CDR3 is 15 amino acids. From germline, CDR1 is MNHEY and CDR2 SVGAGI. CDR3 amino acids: CASSYGAPRDTEAFF. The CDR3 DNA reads TGTGCCAGCAGTTACGGAGCCCCTCGGGACACTGAAGCTTTCTTT.

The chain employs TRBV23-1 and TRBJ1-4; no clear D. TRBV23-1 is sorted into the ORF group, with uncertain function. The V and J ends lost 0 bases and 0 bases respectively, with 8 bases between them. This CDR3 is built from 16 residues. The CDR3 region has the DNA TGCGCCAGCAGTCAATCGGGGAGGACAACTAATGAAAAACTGTTTTTT. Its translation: CASSQSGRTTNEKLFF.

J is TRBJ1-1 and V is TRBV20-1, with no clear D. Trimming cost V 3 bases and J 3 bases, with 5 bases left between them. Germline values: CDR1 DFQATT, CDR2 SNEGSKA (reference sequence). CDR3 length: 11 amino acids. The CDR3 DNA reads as TGCAGTGCTAGCTGGGACACTGAAGCTTTCTTT. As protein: CSASWDTEAFF.

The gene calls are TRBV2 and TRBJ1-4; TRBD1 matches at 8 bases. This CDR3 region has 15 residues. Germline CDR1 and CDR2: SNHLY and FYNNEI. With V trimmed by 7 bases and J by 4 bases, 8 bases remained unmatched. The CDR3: CASKDRVRDNEKLFF. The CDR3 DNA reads TGTGCCAGCAAGGACAGGGTTCGAGATAATGAAAAACTGTTTTTT.

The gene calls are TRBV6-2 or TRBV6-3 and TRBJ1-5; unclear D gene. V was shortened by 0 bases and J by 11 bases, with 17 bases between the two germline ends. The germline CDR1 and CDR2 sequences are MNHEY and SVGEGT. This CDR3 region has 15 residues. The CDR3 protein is CASSYSSASFPAQHF. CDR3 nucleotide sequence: TGTGCCAGCAGTTACTCTTCAGCGTCCTTTCCGGCCCAGCATTTT.

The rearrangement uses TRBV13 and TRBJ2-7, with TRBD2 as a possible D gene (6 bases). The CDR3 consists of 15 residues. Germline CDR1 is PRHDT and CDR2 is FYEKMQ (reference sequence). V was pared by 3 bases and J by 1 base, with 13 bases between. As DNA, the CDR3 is TGTGCCAGCAGCTTCCGGGGGACTCCATCCTACGAGCAGTACTTC. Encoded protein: CASSFRGTPSYEQYF.

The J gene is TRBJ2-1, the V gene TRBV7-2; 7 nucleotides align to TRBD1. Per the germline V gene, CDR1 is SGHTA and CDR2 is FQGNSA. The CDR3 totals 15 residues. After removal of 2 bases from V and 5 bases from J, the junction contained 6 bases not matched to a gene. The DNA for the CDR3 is TGTGCCAGCAGCTTATCAGGGGGTTTTAACAATGAGCAGTTCTTC. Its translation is CASSLSGGFNNEQFF.

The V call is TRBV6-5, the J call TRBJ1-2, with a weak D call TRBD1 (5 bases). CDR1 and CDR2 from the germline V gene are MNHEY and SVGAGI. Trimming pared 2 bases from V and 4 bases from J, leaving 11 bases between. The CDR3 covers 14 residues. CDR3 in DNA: TGTGCCAGCAGTTACCGCGGGGCTGGCTATGGCTACACCTTC. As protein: CASSYRGAGYGYTF.

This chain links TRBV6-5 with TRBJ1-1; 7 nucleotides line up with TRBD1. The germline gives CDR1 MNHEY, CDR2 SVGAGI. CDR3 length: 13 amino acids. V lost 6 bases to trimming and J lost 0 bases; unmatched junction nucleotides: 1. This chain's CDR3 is CASRGTVNTEAFF. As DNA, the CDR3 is TGTGCCAGCAGGGGGACAGTGAACACTGAAGCTTTCTTT.

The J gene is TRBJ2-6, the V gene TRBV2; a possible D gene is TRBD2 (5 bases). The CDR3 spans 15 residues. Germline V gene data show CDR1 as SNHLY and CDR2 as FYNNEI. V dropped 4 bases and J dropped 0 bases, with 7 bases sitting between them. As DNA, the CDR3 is TGTGCCAGCAGTGGGACTGCCTCTGGGGCCAACGTCCTGACTTTC. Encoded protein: CASSGTASGANVLTF.

The CDR3, as DNA: TGTGCCAGCAGTCCACCAGGGTCGAAAAGTTGGGATGAAAAACTGTTTTTT. Translation gives CASSPPGSKSWDEKLFF. The chain links TRBV25-1 to TRBJ1-4, with a weak D call TRBD1 (5 bases). The V gene lost 5 bases and the J gene lost 6 bases, with 22 bases spanning the gap. Germline CDR1 and CDR2: MGHDK and SYGVNS. The length of the CDR3 is 17 residues.

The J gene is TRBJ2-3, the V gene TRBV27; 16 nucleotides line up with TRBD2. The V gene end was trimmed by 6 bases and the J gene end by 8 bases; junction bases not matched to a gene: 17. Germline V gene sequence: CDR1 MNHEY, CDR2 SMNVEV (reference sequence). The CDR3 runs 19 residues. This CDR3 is CASRHPTGTSGGAGGTQYF. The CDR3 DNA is TGTGCCAGCAGGCATCCAACCGGGACTAGCGGGGGGGCGGGCGGTACGCAGTATTTT.

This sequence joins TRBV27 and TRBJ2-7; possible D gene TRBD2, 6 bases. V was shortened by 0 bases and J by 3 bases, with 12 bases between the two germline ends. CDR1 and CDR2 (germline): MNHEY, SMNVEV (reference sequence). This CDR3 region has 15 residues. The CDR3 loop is CASSLSGGLGYEQYF. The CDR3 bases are TGTGCCAGCAGTTTATCGGGAGGCTTGGGCTACGAGCAGTACTTC.

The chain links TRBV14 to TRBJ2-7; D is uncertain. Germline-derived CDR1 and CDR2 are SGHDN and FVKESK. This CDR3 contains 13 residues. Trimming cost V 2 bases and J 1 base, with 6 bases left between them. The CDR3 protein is CASSQLHSYEQYF. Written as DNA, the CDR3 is TGTGCCAGCAGCCAATTACATTCCTACGAGCAGTACTTC.

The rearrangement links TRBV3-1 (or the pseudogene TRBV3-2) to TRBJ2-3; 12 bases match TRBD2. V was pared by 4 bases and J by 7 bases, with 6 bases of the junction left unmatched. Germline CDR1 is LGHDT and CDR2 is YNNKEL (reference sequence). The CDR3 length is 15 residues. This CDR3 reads CASSPTSGGLYTQYF. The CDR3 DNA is TGTGCCAGCAGCCCTACTAGCGGGGGGCTTTATACGCAGTATTTT.